This T cell receptor beta chain stems from a study of human T cells and chemical hapten exposure. Germline CDR1 reads LGHNA; CDR2 reads YNFKEQ. After removal of 1 base from V and 5 bases from J, the junction contained 0 bases not matched to a gene. The CDR3 is 15 residues long. The study's findings and limits: Following DPC sensitization, TCRs present above 1 in 1000 frequency showed no change.

This clonotype has a handful of counts. What it recognizes is unknown. Via MiXCR, TCRdb re-called the RACE reads, giving one row per CDR3 protein. The sample yields about 120,000 distinct CDR3 sequences, approximately 13% seen once. Time point of the sample: pre-sensitization, week 0. Described treatment: therapeutic diphenylcyclopropenone sensitization with weekly scalp DPC. The sequenced sample was whole blood, obtained in connection with sensitization to the hapten diphenylcyclopropenone (DPC). V and J are TRBV4-2 and TRBJ1-6, with 9 bases aligning to TRBD1. The sequence came from a woman under 30 with alopecia areata. Some clones in this sample may be carry-over from other donors' samples. The CDR3: CASSQGTGDNSPLHF. The CDR3 DNA reads TGTGCCAGCAGCCAAGGGACAGGGGATAATTCACCCCTCCACTTT.